The present entry profiles one T cell receptor beta chain with its context. Its antigen remains unknown. This CDR3 has 14 residues. V was pared by 3 bases and J by 1 base, with 9 bases between. The germline V gene encodes CDR1 MNHEY and CDR2 SMNVEV (reference sequence). TCRdb keeps only in-frame clones here, not all; method: immunoSEQ multiplex PCR. The sample shows some 200,000 clones, about 89% of them seen only once. This specimen belongs to a study of T cell responses to AZD1222 COVID-19 vaccine. Study observations and caveats: Among spike-specific TCRs, nearly half reportedly target unmutated variant regions.

The chain is built from TRBV27 and TRBJ1-1, with D unresolved. The TCR comes from an adult who received the AZD1222 COVID-19 vaccine. The sequences come from peripheral blood, collected 28 days after the second AZD1222 dose. CDR3 sequence reads: CASSFGTKNTEAFF. CDR3 DNA: TGTGCCAGCAGTTTCGGCACGAAGAACACTGAAGCTTTCTTT.